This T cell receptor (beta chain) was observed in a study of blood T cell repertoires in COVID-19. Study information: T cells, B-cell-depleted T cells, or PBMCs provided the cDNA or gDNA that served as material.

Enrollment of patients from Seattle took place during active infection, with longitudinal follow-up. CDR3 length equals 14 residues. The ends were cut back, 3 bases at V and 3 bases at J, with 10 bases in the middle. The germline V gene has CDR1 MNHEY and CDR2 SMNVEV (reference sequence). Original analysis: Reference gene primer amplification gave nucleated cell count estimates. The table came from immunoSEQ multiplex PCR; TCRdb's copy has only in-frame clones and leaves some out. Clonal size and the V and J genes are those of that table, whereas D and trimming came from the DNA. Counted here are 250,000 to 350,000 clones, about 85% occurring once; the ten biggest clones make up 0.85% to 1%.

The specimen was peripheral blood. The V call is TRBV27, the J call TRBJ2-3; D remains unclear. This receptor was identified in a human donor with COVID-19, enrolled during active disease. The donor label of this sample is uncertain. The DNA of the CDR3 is TGTGCCAGCAGTTTTAGCAGAATAACAGATACGCAGTATTTT. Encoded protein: CASSFSRITDTQYF.